This T cell receptor (beta chain) was sequenced in a study of blood T cell repertoires in COVID-19. About the study: Sites in the United States, Italy and Spain provided acute and convalescent COVID-19 samples. T cells, B-cell-depleted T cells, or PBMCs supplied cDNA or gDNA.

CDR1 is SNHLY and CDR2 is FYNNEI in the germline V gene. This CDR3 is 13 amino acids long. V was clipped by 7 bases and J by 8 bases, with 14 bases between them. In the authors' workflow: The assay estimated nucleated cells by amplifying reference gene primers. TCRdb's copy holds only in-frame clones and misses some; the assay was immunoSEQ multiplex PCR. V and J calls and clone size follow that table, whereas D and trimming were derived from the DNA. The sample holds roughly 230,000 clones, about four fifths seen once. The V call is TRBV2, the J call TRBJ1-4, with a weak D call TRBD1 (6 bases). The receptor's source is a man in his fifties or sixties with active or convalescent COVID-19. Sequences were obtained from peripheral blood. CDR3 coding DNA: TGTGCCAGCATGACAGGAGTTAGGGAAAAACTGTTTTTT. It encodes CASMTGVREKLFF.